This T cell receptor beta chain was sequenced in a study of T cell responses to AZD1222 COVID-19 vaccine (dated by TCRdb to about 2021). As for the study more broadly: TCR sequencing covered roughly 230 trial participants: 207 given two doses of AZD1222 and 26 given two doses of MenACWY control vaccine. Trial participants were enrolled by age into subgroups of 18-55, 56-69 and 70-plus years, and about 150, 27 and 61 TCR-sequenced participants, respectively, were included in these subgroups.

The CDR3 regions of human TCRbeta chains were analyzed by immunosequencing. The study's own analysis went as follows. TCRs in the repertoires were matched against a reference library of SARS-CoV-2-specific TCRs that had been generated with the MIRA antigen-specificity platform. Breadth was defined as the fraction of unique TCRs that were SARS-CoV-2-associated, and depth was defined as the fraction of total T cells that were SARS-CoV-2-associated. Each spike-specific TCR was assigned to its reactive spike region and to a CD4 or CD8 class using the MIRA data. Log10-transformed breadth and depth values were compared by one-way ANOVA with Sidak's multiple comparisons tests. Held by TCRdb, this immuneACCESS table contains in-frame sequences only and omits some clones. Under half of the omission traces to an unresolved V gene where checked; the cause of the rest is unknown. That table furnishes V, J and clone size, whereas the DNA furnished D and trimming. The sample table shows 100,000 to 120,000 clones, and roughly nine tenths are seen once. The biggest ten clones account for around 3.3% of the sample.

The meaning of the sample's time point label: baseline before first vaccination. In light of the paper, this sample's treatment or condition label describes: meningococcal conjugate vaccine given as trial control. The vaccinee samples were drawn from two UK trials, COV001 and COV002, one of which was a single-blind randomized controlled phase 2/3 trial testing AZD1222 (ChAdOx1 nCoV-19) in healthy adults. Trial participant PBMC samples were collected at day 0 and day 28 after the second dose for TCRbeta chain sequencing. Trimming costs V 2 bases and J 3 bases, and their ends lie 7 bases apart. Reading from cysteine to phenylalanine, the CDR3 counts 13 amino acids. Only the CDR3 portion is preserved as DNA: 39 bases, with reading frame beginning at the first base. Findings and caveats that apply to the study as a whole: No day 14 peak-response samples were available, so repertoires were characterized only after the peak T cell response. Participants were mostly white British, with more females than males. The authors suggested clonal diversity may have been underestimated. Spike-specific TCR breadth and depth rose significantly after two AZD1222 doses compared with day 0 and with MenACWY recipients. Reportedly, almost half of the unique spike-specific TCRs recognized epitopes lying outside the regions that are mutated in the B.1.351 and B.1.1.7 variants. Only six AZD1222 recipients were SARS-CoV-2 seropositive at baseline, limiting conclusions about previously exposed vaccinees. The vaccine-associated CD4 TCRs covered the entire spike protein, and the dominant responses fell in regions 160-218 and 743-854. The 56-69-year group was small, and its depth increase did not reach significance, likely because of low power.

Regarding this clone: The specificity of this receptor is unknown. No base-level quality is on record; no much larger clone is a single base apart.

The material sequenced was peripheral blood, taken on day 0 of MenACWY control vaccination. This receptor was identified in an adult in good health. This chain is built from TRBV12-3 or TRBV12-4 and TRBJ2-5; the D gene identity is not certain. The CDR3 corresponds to CASSLRQEETQYF. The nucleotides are TGTGCCAGCAGTTTAAGGCAAGAAGAGACCCAGTACTTC.